A single sample gave rise to the 18 T cell receptor beta chains below, sequenced in a study of shared clonotypes between healthy human individuals. Assay: immunoSEQ multiplex PCR; the TCRdb copy retains only in-frame clones and omits some. The data contain hundreds of thousands of clones, roughly 79% of them seen just once; the ten biggest clones take up approximately 12%. Sample: PBMCs. Receptors were obtained from a woman aged 40 to 49 in good health. Some clones in this sample may be carry-over from other donors' samples.

J is TRBJ2-7 and V is TRBV7-2; 8 bases are shared with TRBD1. CDR1 is SGHTA, CDR2 FQGNSA, per germline. This CDR3 spans 13 amino acids. V trimming: 0 bases; J trimming: 6 bases; junction bases outside the gene matches: 1. This CDR3 reads CASSLAGTGEQYF. The CDR3 DNA follows: TGTGCCAGCAGCTTAGCAGGGACAGGCGAGCAGTACTTC.

This clone has more than one count but fewer than ten. CDR3 region: CASMGQNYEQYF. For the CDR3, the DNA is TGTGCCAGCATGGGACAGAACTACGAGCAGTACTTC. The chain uses TRBV25-1 and TRBJ2-5; 7 nucleotides agree with TRBD1. The DNA matches TRBJ2-7 better at its end, which makes the J call doubtful. Looked up from germline, CDR1 is MGHDK and CDR2 is SYGVNS. The CDR3 extends over 12 amino acids.

In this sample, this clone turned up once. The CDR3 protein is CASSYSTVAGYEQFF. For the CDR3, the DNA is TGTGCCAGCAGTTACTCGACGGTAGCGGGATATGAGCAGTTCTTC. The chain recombines TRBV6-5 with TRBJ2-1; 8 positions agree with TRBD2. From germline, CDR1 is MNHEY and CDR2 SVGAGI. The CDR3 covers 15 residues. The J segment lost 8 bases and the V segment lost 0 bases, leaving 6 bases of the junction unmatched.

The chain has TRBV5-4 and TRBJ2-3; a weak D match, TRBD1 (5 bases). Germline V gene lookup returns CDR1 SGHNT and CDR2 YYREEE (reference sequence). The length of the CDR3 is 14 residues. Trimming took 3 bases from V and 4 from J, leaving 12 bases between them. The DNA for the CDR3 is TGTGCCAGCAGCTCAAAGACAGCCGCAGATACGCAGTATTTT. Translation: CASSSKTAADTQYF.

There are a few counts of this clone. This chain links TRBV7-9 with TRBJ2-3; TRBD2 agrees at 9 bases. The CDR3 is made up of 18 amino acids. The J segment lost 6 bases and the V segment lost 5 bases, leaving 18 bases of the junction unmatched. Germline V gene lookup returns CDR1 SEHNR and CDR2 FQNEAQ (reference sequence). The CDR3 spells CASSLDRTSGWRADTQYF. CDR3 coding DNA: TGTGCCAGCAGCCTGGACCGTACTAGCGGGTGGAGGGCGGATACGCAGTATTTT.

The chain joins TRBV7-3 to TRBJ2-2; 15 nucleotides align to TRBD2. V lost 1 base to trimming and J lost 6 bases; unmatched junction nucleotides: 3. Germline V gene lookup returns CDR1 SGHTA and CDR2 FQGTGA. This CDR3 contains 17 residues. The CDR3 DNA follows: TGTGCCAGCAGCTTAAATGGACTAGCGGGAGGGGCCGGGGAGCTGTTTTTT. This translates into CASSLNGLAGGAGELFF.

This clone has just one count. Other nucleotide sequences in the sample specify the same CDR3. CDR3 protein: CAWSPTGYEQYF. The DNA of the CDR3 is TGTGCCTGGAGCCCGACCGGCTACGAGCAGTACTTC. This chain joins TRBV30 and TRBJ2-5; D call uncertain. Gene TRBJ2-7 matches the end of the DNA better, so the J call may be wrong. Germline assignment: CDR1 GTSNPN and CDR2 SVGIG (reference sequence). The CDR3 runs 12 residues.

The chain recombines TRBV25-1 with TRBJ2-7; 10 bases are a match to TRBD2. The germline CDR1 and CDR2 sequences are MGHDK and SYGVNS. V shed 8 bases and J 2 bases; nucleotides not matched to a gene: 9. CDR3 length: 15 residues. As DNA, the CDR3 is TGTGCCAGCGGGGCTAGCGGGAGTAGGACCTACGAGCAGTACTTC. Protein: CASGASGSRTYEQYF.

This rearrangement joins TRBV2 to TRBJ2-1, with 12 bases fitting TRBD2. Germline CDR1 SNHLY, CDR2 FYNNEI. The J segment lost 3 bases and the V segment lost 6 bases, leaving 6 bases of the junction unmatched. The CDR3 has 16 amino acids. The CDR3 nucleotides read TGTGCCAGCAGCCGCGAGACTAGCGGGAGCTACAATGAGCAGTTCTTC. Protein: CASSRETSGSYNEQFF.

The chain links TRBV30 to TRBJ2-7; D possibly matches TRBD1 or TRBD2 (5 bases each). The CDR3 contains 18 residues. Germline CDR1 and CDR2: GTSNPN and SVGIG (reference sequence). Between the trimmed V and J ends, which lost 0 bases and 2 bases, there was a span of 23 bases. This CDR3 is CAWSVPRDLILRPYEQYF. The DNA of the CDR3 is TGTGCCTGGAGTGTACCCCGGGACCTAATTTTACGACCCTACGAGCAGTACTTC.

To note about this clone: Just one base apart from a much larger clone, this may be a read error. The chain has TRBV30 and TRBJ1-6; the D gene is possibly TRBD1 (6 bases). Germline CDR1 and CDR2: GTSNPN and SVGIG (reference sequence). The germline V and J ends were trimmed by 5 bases and 7 bases, with 15 bases remaining between them. The CDR3 is made up of 14 amino acids. This CDR3 is CAWGRGASNSPLHF. The CDR3 nucleotides are TGTGCCTGGGGACGGGGGGCTTCCAATTCACCCCTCCACTTT.

The chain has TRBV5-1 and TRBJ2-7; TRBD1 is a possible D gene (6 bases). The CDR3 has 15 residues. The germline gives CDR1 SGHRS, CDR2 YFSETQ. V was trimmed by 0 bases and J by 0 bases, leaving 10 bases between them. CDR3 sequence (DNA): TGCGCCAGCAGCTTGGGACAGGCCGCCTCCTACGAGCAGTACTTC. Its translation is CASSLGQAASYEQYF. The full variable domain, completed using reference TRBV5-1 and TRBJ2-7, is KAGVTQTPRYLIKTRGQQVTLSCSPISGHRSVSWYQQTPGQGLQFLFEYFSETQRNKGNFPGRFSGRQFSNSRSEMNVSTLELGDSALYLCASSLGQAASYEQYFGPGTRLTVT.

V is TRBV7-3 and J is TRBJ2-3; TRBD1 matches 11 bases. CDR1 and CDR2 from the germline V gene are SGHTA and FQGTGA. The J segment lost 5 bases and the V segment lost 5 bases, leaving 6 bases of the junction unmatched. The CDR3 is 15 amino acids. CDR3 in DNA: TGTGCCAGCAGCCCTGGACAGGGGGCACGAGATACGCAGTATTTT. This gives the protein CASSPGQGARDTQYF.

The genes are TRBV10-3 and TRBJ2-5; D remains unclear. V dropped 3 bases and J dropped 5 bases, with 22 bases sitting between them. Germline assignment: CDR1 ENHRY and CDR2 SYGVKD. The length of the CDR3 is 17 residues. CDR3 residues: CAISENTPGSPRETQYF. CDR3 nucleotide sequence: TGTGCCATCAGTGAAAACACACCGGGCTCCCCAAGGGAGACCCAGTACTTC.

The chain combines TRBV6-5 with TRBJ2-7; 9 nucleotides align to TRBD2. V gave up 0 bases and J gave up 4 bases; unmatched junction bases: 7. The germline V gene encodes CDR1 MNHEY and CDR2 SVGAGI. The CDR3 spans 16 residues. The CDR3 coding sequence is TGTGCCAGCAGTTACTCGATAGCGGGAGCCTCTTACGAGCAGTACTTC. Protein product: CASSYSIAGASYEQYF.

The chain couples TRBV4-1 to TRBJ2-7; 9 bases are a match to TRBD2. The CDR3 has 15 residues. The germline V gene has CDR1 MGHRA and CDR2 YSYEKL. Trimming cost V 6 bases and J 1 base; bases outside gene matches: 7. The CDR3 region is CASSSGSPPSYEQYF. The CDR3 DNA is TGCGCCAGCAGTAGCGGGAGCCCCCCATCCTACGAGCAGTACTTC.

CDR3 in DNA: TGTGCCAGCAGCTTTAGCGGCAAAAGCTCCTACGAGCAGTACTTC. It codes for CASSFSGKSSYEQYF. The chain joins TRBV11-2 to TRBJ2-7; perhaps TRBD2 as D (6 bases). The V and J ends lost 3 bases and 0 bases respectively, with 12 bases between them. Germline assignment: CDR1 SGHAT and CDR2 FQNNGV. The CDR3 has 15 residues.

V gene TRBV28 combines with J gene TRBJ1-4; TRBD1 is a possible D gene (6 bases). Trimming pared 3 bases from V and 7 bases from J, leaving 15 bases between. The germline V gene has CDR1 MDHEN and CDR2 SYDVKM. CDR3 length: 15 amino acids. CDR3 loop: CASSFPRGRGEKLFF. CDR3 DNA: TGTGCCAGCAGTTTTCCCAGGGGACGTGGTGAAAAACTGTTTTTT.